These T cell receptor beta chains were read from a single sample in a study of shared clonotypes between healthy human individuals. The data were produced by immunoSEQ multiplex PCR, yet TCRdb's version contains in-frame clones alone and is incomplete. The sample comprises about 480,000 clones, approximately 85% of which are singletons, and over 10% rests with the top ten. The sample comprised PBMCs. The receptors were gathered from a woman aged 35 to 49 in good health. Some clones in this sample may be carry-over from other donors' samples. The CDR3 runs from the conserved cysteine through the conserved F or W. A D gene is named only where the DNA matches it firmly. Size is stated for part of the rows, as once, few or many counts, or as a class when the clone is expanded.

cdr3_length: 14
clone_size: .
d_call: TRBD1
j_call: TRBJ1-2
v_call: TRBV12-5
cdr3_aa: CASGLGQGNYGYTF
cdr3_nt: TGTGCTAGTGGTTTGGGACAGGGGAACTATGGCTACACCTTC

cdr3_length: 15
clone_size: .
d_call: .
j_call: TRBJ2-1
v_call: TRBV5-1
cdr3_aa: CASSSVGTTYNEQFF
cdr3_nt: TGCGCCAGCAGCTCGGTAGGGACAACCTACAATGAGCAGTTCTTC

cdr3_length: 16
clone_size: .
d_call: TRBD2
j_call: TRBJ2-7
v_call: TRBV9
cdr3_aa: CASSLRDYPSSYEQYF
cdr3_nt: TGTGCCAGCAGCCTTAGGGACTATCCCAGCTCCTACGAGCAGTACTTC

cdr3_length: 15
clone_size: once
d_call: TRBD1
j_call: TRBJ2-3
v_call: TRBV19
cdr3_aa: CASSTQQGAATPQYF
cdr3_nt: TGTGCCAGTAGTACCCAACAGGGGGCGGCAACGCCGCAGTATTTT

cdr3_length: 15
clone_size: .
d_call: .
j_call: TRBJ2-2
v_call: TRBV28
cdr3_aa: CATRSGQFLAGELFF
cdr3_nt: TGTGCCACCCGATCAGGGCAATTCTTGGCCGGGGAGCTGTTTTTT

cdr3_length: 11
clone_size: .
d_call: .
j_call: TRBJ2-7
v_call: TRBV7-2
cdr3_aa: CASSDRYEQYF
cdr3_nt: TGTGCCAGCAGCGACCGGTACGAGCAGTACTTC

cdr3_length: 13
clone_size: once
d_call: .
j_call: TRBJ2-3
v_call: TRBV6-5
cdr3_aa: CASSRTSTDTQYF
cdr3_nt: TGTGCCAGCAGTAGGACTAGCACAGATACGCAGTATTTT

cdr3_length: 15
clone_size: few
d_call: .
j_call: TRBJ1-5
v_call: TRBV5-1
cdr3_aa: CASSLLGHSNQPQHF
cdr3_nt: TGCGCCAGCAGCTTGCTGGGACATAGCAATCAGCCCCAGCATTTT

cdr3_length: 11
clone_size: many
d_call: .
j_call: TRBJ1-1
v_call: TRBV30
cdr3_aa: CAWITYTEAFF
cdr3_nt: TGTGCCTGGATTACTTACACTGAAGCTTTCTTT

cdr3_length: 15
clone_size: few
d_call: TRBD1
j_call: TRBJ2-7
v_call: TRBV7-2
cdr3_aa: CASSSPDRETYEQYF
cdr3_nt: TGTGCCAGCAGTTCCCCGGACAGGGAAACCTACGAGCAGTACTTC

cdr3_length: 15
clone_size: .
d_call: TRBD2
j_call: TRBJ2-3
v_call: TRBV27
cdr3_aa: CASRGLAGTKGAQYF
cdr3_nt: TGTGCCAGCAGGGGACTAGCGGGAACAAAGGGGGCGCAGTATTTT

cdr3_length: 14
clone_size: .
d_call: .
j_call: TRBJ2-3
v_call: TRBV11-2
cdr3_aa: CASSSLSGTDTQYF
cdr3_nt: TGTGCCAGCAGCTCTCTGAGCGGCACAGATACGCAGTATTTT

cdr3_length: 10
clone_size: .
d_call: .
j_call: TRBJ2-1
v_call: TRBV20-1
cdr3_aa: CSAFLLFQFF
cdr3_nt: TGCAGTGCTTTCCTCTTGTTCCAGTTCTTC

cdr3_length: 14
clone_size: .
d_call: .
j_call: TRBJ2-7
v_call: TRBV2
cdr3_aa: CASSRDTYSYEQYF
cdr3_nt: TGTGCCAGCAGTAGGGACACCTACTCCTACGAGCAGTACTTC

cdr3_length: 18
clone_size: .
d_call: .
j_call: TRBJ1-5
v_call: TRBV7-7
cdr3_aa: CASSLTGTPTYSNQPQHF
cdr3_nt: TGTGCCAGCAGCCTCACGGGGACTCCGACATATAGCAATCAGCCCCAGCATTTT

cdr3_length: 13
clone_size: few
d_call: .
j_call: TRBJ1-1
v_call: TRBV19
cdr3_aa: CASRRDIGTEAFF
cdr3_nt: TGTGCCAGTCGCAGGGATATTGGCACTGAAGCTTTCTTT

cdr3_length: 14
clone_size: .
d_call: TRBD2
j_call: TRBJ2-3
v_call: TRBV11-2
cdr3_aa: CASSWTSGSGTQYF
cdr3_nt: TGTGCCAGCAGCTGGACTAGCGGGAGTGGTACGCAGTATTTT

cdr3_length: 17
clone_size: once
d_call: TRBD2
j_call: TRBJ2-1
v_call: TRBV10-3
cdr3_aa: CAISESFSGTFRNEQFF
cdr3_nt: TGTGCCATCAGTGAGTCGTTTAGCGGGACCTTTCGGAATGAGCAGTTCTTC

cdr3_length: 15
clone_size: .
d_call: .
j_call: TRBJ1-2
v_call: TRBV5-6
cdr3_aa: CASSTLRDKGYGYTF
cdr3_nt: TGTGCCAGCAGCACGCTACGGGACAAAGGCTATGGCTACACCTTC

cdr3_length: 20
clone_size: .
d_call: TRBD2
j_call: TRBJ2-1
v_call: TRBV5-1
cdr3_aa: CASSPRTVGTSGRRGYEQFF
cdr3_nt: TGCGCCAGCAGCCCACGTACCGTAGGGACTAGCGGGAGAAGGGGCTATGAGCAGTTCTTC

cdr3_length: 18
clone_size: once
d_call: TRBD2
j_call: TRBJ2-3
v_call: TRBV18
cdr3_aa: CASSPTTILTRETDTQYF
cdr3_nt: TGTGCCAGCTCACCTACGACAATCCTAACGCGGGAGACAGATACGCAGTATTTT

cdr3_length: 15
clone_size: .
d_call: .
j_call: TRBJ2-1
v_call: TRBV19
cdr3_aa: CASGFPRLQRDEQFF
cdr3_nt: TGTGCCAGTGGCTTCCCTCGACTCCAAAGGGATGAGCAGTTCTTC

cdr3_length: 14
clone_size: once
d_call: TRBD2
j_call: TRBJ2-5
v_call: TRBV7-3
cdr3_aa: CASSLGSGAETQYF
cdr3_nt: TGTGCCAGCAGCTTAGGCAGCGGGGCAGAGACCCAGTACTTC

cdr3_length: 18
clone_size: once
d_call: TRBD2
j_call: TRBJ2-3
v_call: TRBV4-3
cdr3_aa: CASSQRLAGGLSTDTQYF
cdr3_nt: TGCGCCAGCAGCCAAAGACTAGCGGGAGGGCTTAGCACAGATACGCAGTATTTT

cdr3_length: 15
clone_size: many
d_call: .
j_call: TRBJ2-1
v_call: TRBV11-2
cdr3_aa: CASSLAPTGYNEQFF
cdr3_nt: TGTGCCAGCAGCTTAGCACCCACCGGATACAATGAGCAGTTCTTC

cdr3_length: 17
clone_size: .
d_call: TRBD1
j_call: TRBJ2-6
v_call: TRBV6-1
cdr3_aa: CASSEPKDRAGANVLTF
cdr3_nt: TGTGCCAGCAGTGAACCAAAGGACAGGGCTGGGGCCAACGTCCTGACTTTC

cdr3_length: 12
clone_size: .
d_call: .
j_call: TRBJ2-7
v_call: TRBV7-5
cdr3_aa: CARSRREDEQYF
cdr3_nt: TGTGCCAGAAGTCGCCGGGAGGACGAGCAGTACTTC

cdr3_length: 15
clone_size: .
d_call: .
j_call: TRBJ1-5
v_call: TRBV6-5
cdr3_aa: CASTNGHPSNQPQHF
cdr3_nt: TGTGCCAGCACTAACGGACACCCTAGCAATCAGCCCCAGCATTTT

cdr3_length: 17
clone_size: .
d_call: .
j_call: TRBJ2-2
v_call: TRBV5-1
cdr3_aa: CASSFDWAFRTGGELFF
cdr3_nt: TGCGCCAGCAGCTTTGACTGGGCTTTTAGGACTGGCGGGGAGCTGTTTTTT

cdr3_length: 15
clone_size: .
d_call: .
j_call: TRBJ1-5
v_call: TRBV27
cdr3_aa: CASSLDSGVGQPQHF
cdr3_nt: TGTGCCAGCAGTTTAGATTCTGGGGTAGGTCAGCCCCAGCATTTT

cdr3_length: 15
clone_size: .
d_call: TRBD1
j_call: TRBJ1-6
v_call: TRBV18
cdr3_aa: CASSPLDRGNSPLHF
cdr3_nt: TGTGCCAGCTCACCCCTGGACAGGGGCAATTCACCCCTCCACTTT

cdr3_length: 16
clone_size: .
d_call: .
j_call: TRBJ2-7
v_call: TRBV28
cdr3_aa: CASSPGLAGRTYEQYF
cdr3_nt: TGTGCCAGCAGCCCCGGATTGGCGGGTCGTACCTACGAGCAGTACTTC

cdr3_length: 15
clone_size: .
d_call: .
j_call: TRBJ2-7
v_call: TRBV7-8
cdr3_aa: CASSLAPDFAYEQYF
cdr3_nt: TGTGCCAGCAGCTTGGCCCCGGACTTCGCCTACGAGCAGTACTTC

cdr3_length: 13
clone_size: .
d_call: TRBD2
j_call: TRBJ2-7
v_call: TRBV10-2
cdr3_aa: CASSETSGYEQYF
cdr3_nt: TGCGCCAGCAGCGAGACTAGCGGCTACGAGCAGTACTTC

cdr3_length: 15
clone_size: .
d_call: .
j_call: TRBJ2-3
v_call: TRBV7-6
cdr3_aa: CASSLQGTQTDTQYF
cdr3_nt: TGTGCCAGCAGCTTACAGGGGACCCAGACAGATACGCAGTATTTT

cdr3_length: 16
clone_size: .
d_call: .
j_call: TRBJ1-1
v_call: TRBV28
cdr3_aa: CASSLSLGPTGTEAFF
cdr3_nt: TGTGCCAGCAGTTTGTCCCTTGGGCCGACGGGCACTGAAGCTTTCTTT

cdr3_length: 15
clone_size: many
d_call: .
j_call: TRBJ1-1
v_call: TRBV19
cdr3_aa: CASSKAPAGNTEAFF
cdr3_nt: TGTGCCAGTAGTAAAGCCCCAGCCGGTAACACTGAAGCTTTCTTT

cdr3_length: 14
clone_size: .
d_call: .
j_call: TRBJ2-7
v_call: TRBV11-2
cdr3_aa: CASSRGRISYEQYF
cdr3_nt: TGTGCCAGCAGCCGTGGACGGATATCCTACGAGCAGTACTTC